What follows describes a single T cell receptor (beta chain). Its antigen remains unidentified. Germline loops: CDR1 SGDLS, CDR2 YYNGEE. The CDR3 loop spans 14 amino acids. J gave up 6 bases and V 2 bases, and 3 bases lay outside the gene matches. These data are taken from a study of cytomegalovirus exposure and HLA in healthy donors. Study results and limitations: A cluster of highly shared sequence variants was likely a sequencing artifact. Later analysis indicated greater clonal expansion among HLA-associated TCR beta chains than among equally common other chains.

The PCR was carried out with 60 Vbeta primers and 13 Jbeta primers. Only in-frame clones appear in the TCRdb table, and some are missing; sequencing was by immunoSEQ multiplex PCR. The table shows approximately 120,000 clones, with around 77% occurring only once. Sequenced: PBMCs. This receptor was taken from a woman aged 40-49 years in good health and CMV-seropositive. This chain links TRBV9 with TRBJ2-4; 9 bases are a match to TRBD2. Written as DNA, the CDR3 is TGTGCCAGCAGCGTGCGGGAGGGAAGAAACATTCAGTACTTC. This translates into CASSVREGRNIQYF.